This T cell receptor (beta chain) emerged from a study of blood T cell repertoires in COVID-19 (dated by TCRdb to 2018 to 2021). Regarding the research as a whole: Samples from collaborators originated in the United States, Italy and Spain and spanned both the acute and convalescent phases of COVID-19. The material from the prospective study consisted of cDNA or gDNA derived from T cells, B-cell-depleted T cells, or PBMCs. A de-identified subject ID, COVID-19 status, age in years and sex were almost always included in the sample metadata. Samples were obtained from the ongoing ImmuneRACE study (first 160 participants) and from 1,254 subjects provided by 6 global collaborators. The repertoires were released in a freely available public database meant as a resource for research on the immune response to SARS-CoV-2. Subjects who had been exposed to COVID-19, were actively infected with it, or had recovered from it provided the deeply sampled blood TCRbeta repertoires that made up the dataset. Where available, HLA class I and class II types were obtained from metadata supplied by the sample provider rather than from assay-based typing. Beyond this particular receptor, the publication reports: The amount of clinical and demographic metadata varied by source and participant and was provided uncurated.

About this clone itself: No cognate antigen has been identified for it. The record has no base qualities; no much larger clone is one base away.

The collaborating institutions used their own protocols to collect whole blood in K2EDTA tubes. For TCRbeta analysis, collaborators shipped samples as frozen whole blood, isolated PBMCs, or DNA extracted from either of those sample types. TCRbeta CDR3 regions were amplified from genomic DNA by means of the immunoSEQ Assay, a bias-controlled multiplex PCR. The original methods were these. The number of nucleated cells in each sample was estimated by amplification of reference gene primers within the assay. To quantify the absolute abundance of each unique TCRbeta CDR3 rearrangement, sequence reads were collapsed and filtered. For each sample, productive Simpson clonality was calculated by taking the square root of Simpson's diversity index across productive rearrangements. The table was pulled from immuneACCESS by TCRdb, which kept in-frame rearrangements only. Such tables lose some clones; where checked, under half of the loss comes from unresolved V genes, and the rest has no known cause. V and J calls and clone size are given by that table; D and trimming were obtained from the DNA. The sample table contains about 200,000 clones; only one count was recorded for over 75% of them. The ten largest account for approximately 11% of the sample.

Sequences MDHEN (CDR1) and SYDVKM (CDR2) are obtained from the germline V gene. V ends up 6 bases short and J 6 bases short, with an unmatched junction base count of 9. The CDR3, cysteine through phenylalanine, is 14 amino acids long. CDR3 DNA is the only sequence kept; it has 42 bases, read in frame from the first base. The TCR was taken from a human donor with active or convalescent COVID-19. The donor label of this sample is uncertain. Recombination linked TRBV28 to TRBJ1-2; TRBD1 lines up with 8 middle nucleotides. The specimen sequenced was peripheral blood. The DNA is TGTGCCAGCAGGGCGACAGGGGTTGGAAATGGCTACACCTTC. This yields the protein CASRATGVGNGYTF.